Following are 25 T cell receptor beta chains from one sample sequenced in a study of shared clonotypes between healthy human individuals. Libraries were prepared by immunoSEQ multiplex PCR; TCRdb keeps only in-frame clonotypes and omits some of them. The data show fewer than 1.4 million clones, with 75% to 80% seen just once and 0.61% held by the top ten. Sequencing used memory CD4+ T cells from PBMCs. Subset here: CD45RA-negative fraction. The receptors originated from a man younger than 35 in good health. Some clones in this sample may be carry-over from other donors' samples.

The chain combines TRBV6-4 with TRBJ2-7, with D perhaps matching TRBD2 (5 bases). The CDR3 is 14 residues long. Germline V lookup: CDR1 MRHNA, CDR2 SNTAGT. Between the trimmed V and J ends, which lost 10 bases and 0 bases, there was a span of 16 bases. The CDR3 loop reads CATPSERNSYEQYF. The CDR3 bases are TGTGCCACCCCCTCTGAGCGGAACTCCTACGAGCAGTACTTC.

The rearrangement joins TRBV5-6 to TRBJ1-4, with D possibly TRBD1 on 6 matching bases. CDR3 length: 14 residues. Germline CDR1 is SGHDT and CDR2 is YYEEEE. Trimming cost V 5 bases and J 7 bases, with 15 bases left between them. The CDR3 reads CASSKQGFSEKLFF. For the CDR3, the DNA is TGTGCCAGCAGTAAACAGGGATTTAGTGAAAAACTGTTTTTT.

The CDR3 DNA is TGTGCCACCCAATTAGCGGGCCAAGAGACCCAGTACTTC. This encodes CATQLAGQETQYF. The rearrangement uses TRBV5-4 and TRBJ2-5; the match to TRBD2 covers 7 bases. The CDR3 totals 13 residues. Germline CDR1 and CDR2: SGHNT and YYREEE (reference sequence). J was trimmed by 1 base and V by 9 bases; bases with no gene match: 6.

Only a few counts were recorded for this clone. The gene calls are TRBV29-1 and TRBJ1-1; TRBD1 matches at 8 bases. The CDR3 runs to 12 residues. V lost 4 bases to trimming and J lost 11 bases; unmatched junction nucleotides: 9. Germline V lookup: CDR1 SQVTM, CDR2 ANQGSEA. The CDR3 here is CSVAPGGAEAFF. CDR3 coding DNA: TGCAGCGTTGCCCCAGGGGGCGCGGAGGCTTTCTTT.

The chain joins TRBV4-3 to TRBJ1-2, with D possibly TRBD1 on 5 matching bases. Germline V lookup: CDR1 LGHNA, CDR2 YSLEER. The CDR3 runs to 17 residues. Trimming pared 0 bases from V and 6 bases from J, leaving 20 bases between. CDR3 in DNA: TGCGCCAGCAGCCAAGAGTCGGCAGCTATACAGGTCCATGGCTACACCTTC. Its protein is CASSQESAAIQVHGYTF.

Remarks on this clone: This sample also contains other DNA sequences that code for the same CDR3. This chain joins TRBV6-6 and TRBJ2-5; no clear D gene. CDR3 length equals 15 residues. V shed 0 bases and J shed 5 bases, with 13 bases lying between them. The germline CDR1 and CDR2 sequences are MNHNY and SVGAGI (reference sequence). The CDR3 loop is CASSYSTLAGETQYF. CDR3 coding DNA: TGTGCCAGCAGTTACTCTACTTTGGCTGGGGAGACCCAGTACTTC.

The chain has TRBV5-4 and TRBJ2-1; no clear D gene. V was cut by 4 bases and J by 9 bases, with 17 bases left in between. CDR3 length equals 14 residues. CDR1 is SGHNT and CDR2 is YYREEE in the germline V gene (reference sequence). CDR3 sequence reads: CASSKNPLDGEQFF. CDR3 nucleotides: TGTGCCAGCAGCAAGAACCCTCTTGATGGTGAGCAGTTCTTC.

The chain uses TRBV4-3 and TRBJ2-3; 7 bases match TRBD1. The V and J ends lost 1 base and 5 bases, in that order; junction bases with no gene match: 6. Germline V gene sequence: CDR1 LGHNA, CDR2 YSLEER. The CDR3 sequence is 15 residues long. CDR3 sequence (DNA): TGCGCCAGCAGCCAAGTTTCGGACAGGCGAGATACGCAGTATTTT. It is translated as CASSQVSDRRDTQYF.

The chain links TRBV27 to TRBJ1-2, with 9 bases matching TRBD1. Germline V gene data show CDR1 as MNHEY and CDR2 as SMNVEV (reference sequence). The V segment lost 3 bases and the J segment 8 bases; nucleotides outside the gene matches: 10. The CDR3 consists of 15 residues. CDR3 amino acids: CASSFFRDREGGYTF. The CDR3 nucleotides are TGTGCCAGCAGTTTTTTCCGGGACAGGGAAGGAGGCTACACCTTC.

The V and J genes are TRBV5-4 and TRBJ2-2; 10 bases align to TRBD1. Per germline, CDR1 SGHNT and CDR2 YYREEE (reference sequence). This CDR3 has 16 amino acids. The junction had 4 bases not matched to a gene; V was cut back by 0 bases and J by 5 bases. CDR3 in amino acids: CASSLAPGQGTGELFF. DNA of the CDR3: TGTGCCAGCAGCTTGGCTCCGGGACAGGGGACCGGGGAGCTGTTTTTT.

This clone occurred a few times. This sequence joins TRBV5-6 and TRBJ2-7, with D perhaps matching TRBD1 (6 bases). Germline assignment: CDR1 SGHDT and CDR2 YYEEEE. The CDR3 is 16 residues long. Trimming took off 0 bases at V and 1 base at J, with 14 bases between the two ends. CDR3 coding DNA: TGTGCCAGCAGCTTGGGGGGGCAGACGGTTTCCTACGAGCAGTACTTC. The encoded protein is CASSLGGQTVSYEQYF.

This rearrangement joins TRBV18 to TRBJ1-5, with no clear D. This CDR3 is 12 amino acids long. V lost 3 bases, J lost 6 bases, and 6 bases lay in between. Germline assignment: CDR1 KGHSH and CDR2 LQKENI. DNA of the CDR3: TGTGCCAGCTCACCCGCGGCTCAGCCCCAGCATTTT. Its translation is CASSPAAQPQHF.

The chain recombines TRBV2 with TRBJ2-3, with 9 bases that match TRBD2. V was clipped by 2 bases and J by 3 bases; unmatched bases: 3. The CDR3 has 15 residues. From germline, CDR1 is SNHLY and CDR2 FYNNEI. As DNA, the CDR3 is TGTGCCAGCAGTGAACGGACTAGCGAGACAGATACGCAGTATTTT. Amino acid sequence: CASSERTSETDTQYF. The full variable domain, in which reference TRBV2 and TRBJ2-3 provide the parts outside the CDR3, is EPEVTQTPSHQVTQMGQEVILRCVPISNHLYFYWYRQILGQKVEFLVSFYNNEISEKSEIFDDQFSVERPDGSNFTLKIRSTKLEDSAMYFCASSERTSETDTQYFGPGTRLTVL.

V gene TRBV18 combines with J gene TRBJ2-3; TRBD1 aligns across 7 bases. The ends lost 0 bases at V and 4 bases at J; junction bases unmatched: 7. CDR1 and CDR2 from the germline V gene are KGHSH and LQKENI. The CDR3 covers 16 residues. CDR3 coding DNA: TGTGCCAGCTCACCACCAGGGTTCCAGGGGGCAGATACGCAGTATTTT. Protein sequence: CASSPPGFQGADTQYF.

This chain joins TRBV11-2 and TRBJ1-2, with D possibly TRBD1 on 6 matching bases. The germline V gene has CDR1 SGHAT and CDR2 FQNNGV. V gave up 2 bases and J gave up 8 bases, with 12 bases separating them. The CDR3 covers 13 residues. The chain's CDR3 is CASSLFQGMGYTF. The CDR3 DNA sequence: TGTGCCAGCAGCTTATTTCAGGGGATGGGCTACACCTTC.

This chain connects TRBV7-2 to TRBJ2-7, with D unresolved. Germline V CDR1 and CDR2: SGHTA, FQGNSA. V gave up 4 bases and J gave up 3 bases, with 13 bases separating them. The CDR3 totals 14 residues. The CDR3 DNA reads TGTGCCAGCAGCTCAAGAGAAAGGAGCTACGAGCAGTACTTC. It codes for CASSSRERSYEQYF.

This chain connects TRBV7-6 to TRBJ1-4; 8 bases are shared with TRBD1. The CDR3 extends over 15 amino acids. Losses at the gene ends were 5 bases for V and 5 bases for J; bases not matched to a gene: 7. Germline CDR1 is SGHVS and CDR2 is FNYEAQ. The CDR3 DNA reads as TGTGCCAGCAGCGCCAGGACAGGGAGAAATGAAAAACTGTTTTTT. Protein: CASSARTGRNEKLFF.

V usage is TRBV5-1 and J usage is TRBJ1-1; D is ambiguous. The CDR3 totals 16 residues. CDR1 is SGHRS and CDR2 is YFSETQ in the germline V gene. V shed 0 bases and J shed 1 base, with 13 bases lying between them. The CDR3 DNA is TGCGCCAGCAGCTTGGGTGCAGGCGGTAAGAACACTGAAGCTTTCTTT. As protein: CASSLGAGGKNTEAFF.

Turning to this clone: Other DNA variants within this sample encode the same CDR3. The CDR3 region is CASTAGAYEQYF. Here the CDR3 DNA reads TGTGCCAGCACCGCGGGTGCCTACGAGCAGTACTTC. The chain uses TRBV2 and TRBJ2-7, with a tentative D call TRBD2 (5 bases). Between the trimmed V and J ends, which lost 7 bases and 2 bases, there was a span of 9 bases. Per the germline V gene, CDR1 is SNHLY and CDR2 is FYNNEI. The CDR3 consists of 12 residues.

There are a few counts of this clone. This chain joins TRBV4-1 and TRBJ2-7, with D perhaps matching TRBD2 (6 bases). The CDR3 runs to 16 residues. V lost 1 base, J lost 0 bases, and 13 bases lay in between. From germline, CDR1 is MGHRA and CDR2 YSYEKL. DNA of the CDR3: TGCGCCAGCAGCCAAGGGGCCGGGGGAAGCTCCTACGAGCAGTACTTC. It specifies CASSQGAGGSSYEQYF.

This clone was seen a handful of times. The J gene is TRBJ1-4, the V gene TRBV4-1; D unresolved. V shed 3 bases and J shed 8 bases, with 16 bases lying between them. There are 15 residues in the CDR3. Germline assignment: CDR1 MGHRA and CDR2 YSYEKL. The CDR3 region is CASSQPTKLAEKLFF. For the CDR3, the DNA is TGCGCCAGCAGCCAGCCGACCAAGCTGGCCGAAAAACTGTTTTTT.

This clone was observed once. The chain recombines TRBV19 with TRBJ2-5; TRBD1 might be the D (5 bases). In germline, CDR1 is LNHDA, CDR2 SQIVND (reference sequence). Between the trimmed V and J ends, which lost 2 bases and 4 bases, there was a span of 14 bases. This CDR3 has 15 amino acids. CDR3 sequence reads: CASSITPGLGETQYF. CDR3 in DNA: TGTGCCAGTAGTATAACCCCAGGGCTAGGAGAGACCCAGTACTTC.

This chain links TRBV15 with TRBJ1-4, with 9 bases matching TRBD1. The CDR3 has 15 amino acids. Per the germline V gene, CDR1 is LNHNV and CDR2 is YYDKDF (reference sequence). V dropped 1 base and J dropped 5; count of bases not matched to a gene: 2. CDR3 bases: TGTGCCACCAGCAGAGTAGGGACAGGGAATGAAAAACTGTTTTTT. The encoded protein is CATSRVGTGNEKLFF.

The chain has TRBV21-1 and TRBJ2-4; the D call TRBD1 from the table was never checked on the DNA. TRBV21-1 is tagged as a pseudogene. The CDR3 runs 16 residues. The CDR3 sequence is CASRPRGMRGKNIQYF. The CDR3 bases are TGTGCCAGCAGACCCAGGGGAATGAGGGGCAAAAACATTCAGTACTTC.

The chain combines TRBV6-1 with TRBJ1-4, with D unresolved. CDR1 and CDR2 (germline): MNHNS, SASEGT. The germline V and J ends were trimmed by 1 base and 3 bases, with 12 bases remaining between them. CDR3 length: 16 amino acids. CDR3 region: CASSEGGWVANEKLFF. Written as DNA, the CDR3 is TGTGCCAGCAGTGAAGGGGGTTGGGTCGCTAATGAAAAACTGTTTTTT.